This T cell receptor (beta chain) comes out of a study of blood T cell repertoires in COVID-19. Across the study: The United States, Italy and Spain were the sources of the acute and convalescent COVID-19 samples.

CDR1 and CDR2 from the germline V gene are MNHNS and SASEGT. The V gene end was trimmed by 3 bases and the J gene end by 0 bases; junction bases not matched to a gene: 2. This CDR3 has 15 residues. This clone came up many times. Per the study methods: By means of reference gene primer amplification, nucleated cell counts were estimated. The assay was immunoSEQ multiplex PCR, and TCRdb's table has in-frame clones only and misses some. The DNA gave D and trimming, while V, J and clone size come from that table. The sample lists 140,000 or so clones, 80% to 85% occurring once. The chain uses TRBV6-1 and TRBJ1-5, with 7 positions matching TRBD1. Sequencing input: peripheral blood. The receptor's source is a human donor in a cohort sampled during active COVID-19. CDR3 bases: TGTGCCAGCAGTGAGCAGGGGGATAGCAATCAGCCCCAGCATTTT. It specifies CASSEQGDSNQPQHF.